This TCR beta chain is drawn from a study of blood T cell repertoires in COVID-19 (dated by TCRdb to about 2020). Turning to the overall study: Samples covering the acute and convalescent phases of COVID-19 were provided by collaborators in the United States, Italy and Spain. The material from the prospective study consisted of cDNA or gDNA derived from T cells, B-cell-depleted T cells, or PBMCs. The repertoires were made available in a free public database intended to serve as a resource for research on the immune response to SARS-CoV-2. The dataset comprised deeply sampled blood TCRbeta repertoires from subjects exposed to, actively infected with, or recovered from COVID-19. Samples were obtained from the ongoing ImmuneRACE study (first 160 participants) and from 1,254 subjects provided by 6 global collaborators. The sample metadata nearly always contained a de-identified subject ID, COVID-19 status, age in years and sex. Where available, HLA class I and class II types were taken from metadata supplied by the sample provider and were not determined by assay-based typing.

The immunoSEQ Assay, a bias-controlled multiplex PCR, was used to amplify TCRbeta CDR3 regions from genomic DNA. The published analysis was carried out like this. Nucleated cell counts per sample were estimated from amplification of reference gene primers within the assay. To quantify the absolute abundance of each unique TCRbeta CDR3 rearrangement, sequence reads were collapsed and filtered. For each sample, productive Simpson clonality was calculated as the square root of Simpson's diversity index across productive rearrangements. TCRdb obtained this table from immuneACCESS and retained in-frame rearrangements with V and J assigned. These tables miss some clones; where compared with another copy, unresolved V genes account for less than half of the shortfall, and the remainder is unexplained. The DNA gave D and trimming, while V, J and clone size come from that table. The sample table shows 150,000 to 190,000 clones, and roughly 71% are seen once. The top ten hold 3% to 4.5% of the sample.

In regard to this clone: Its antigen is still unknown. There are no base qualities to consult, and no much larger clone falls within one base.

Beyond this particular receptor, the publication reports: The quantity of clinical and demographic metadata differed by source and by participant and was supplied without curation.

Each collaborating institution followed its own protocols to collect whole blood in K2EDTA tubes. For TCRbeta analysis, collaborator samples were shipped as frozen whole blood, as isolated PBMCs, or as DNA extracted from either sample type. This sequence was found in a woman older than 75 with acute or convalescent COVID-19. The sequencing input was peripheral blood.

The nucleotide sequence reads TGTGCCAGCAGTTACTCGGGACAGGGGGAGGGTGAAAAACTGTTTTTT. It specifies CASSYSGQGEGEKLFF. The chain couples TRBV6-5 to TRBJ1-4, and 11 junction bases match TRBD1. Including the terminal cysteine and phenylalanine, the CDR3 comprises 16 residues. The retained sequence is limited to the CDR3, 48 bases, with the frame set at the first base. Taken from the germline V gene, the CDR1 and CDR2 loops are MNHEY and SVGAGI. Relative to germline, V is missing 0 bases and J is missing 7 bases, with 4 bases of the junction outside any gene match.